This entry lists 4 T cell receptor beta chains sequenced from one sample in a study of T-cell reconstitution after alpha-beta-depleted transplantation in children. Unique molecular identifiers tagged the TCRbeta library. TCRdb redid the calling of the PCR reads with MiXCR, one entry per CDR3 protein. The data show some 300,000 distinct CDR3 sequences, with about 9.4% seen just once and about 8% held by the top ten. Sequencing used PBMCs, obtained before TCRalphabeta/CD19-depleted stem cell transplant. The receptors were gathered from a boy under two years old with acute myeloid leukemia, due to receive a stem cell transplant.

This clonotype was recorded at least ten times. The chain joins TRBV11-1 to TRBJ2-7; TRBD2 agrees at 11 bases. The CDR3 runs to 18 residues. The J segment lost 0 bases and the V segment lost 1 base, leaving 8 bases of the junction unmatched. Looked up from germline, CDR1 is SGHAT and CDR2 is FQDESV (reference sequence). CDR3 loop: CASSLGSASGRSSYEQYF. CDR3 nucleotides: TGTGCCAGCAGCTTAGGGTCGGCTAGCGGGAGGAGCTCCTACGAGCAGTACTTC.

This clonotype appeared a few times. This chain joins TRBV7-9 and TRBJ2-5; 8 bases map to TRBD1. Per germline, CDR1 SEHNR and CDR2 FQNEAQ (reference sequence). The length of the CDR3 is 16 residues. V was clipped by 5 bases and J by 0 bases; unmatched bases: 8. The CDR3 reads CASSPFGGQDQETQYF. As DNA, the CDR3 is TGTGCCAGCAGCCCGTTTGGGGGACAGGACCAAGAGACCCAGTACTTC.

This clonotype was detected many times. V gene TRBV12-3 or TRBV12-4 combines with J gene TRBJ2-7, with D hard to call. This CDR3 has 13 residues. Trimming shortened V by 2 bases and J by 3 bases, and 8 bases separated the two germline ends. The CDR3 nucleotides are TGTGCCAGCAGTTTATCTACTCTCTACGAGCAGTACTTC. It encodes CASSLSTLYEQYF.

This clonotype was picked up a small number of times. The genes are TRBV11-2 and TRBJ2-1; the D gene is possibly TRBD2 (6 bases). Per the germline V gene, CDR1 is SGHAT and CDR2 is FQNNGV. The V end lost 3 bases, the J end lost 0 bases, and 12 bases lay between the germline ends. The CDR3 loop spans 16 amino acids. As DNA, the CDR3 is TGTGCCAGCAGCTTTAGCGGAGCGGGCTCCTACAATGAGCAGTTCTTC. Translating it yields CASSFSGAGSYNEQFF.